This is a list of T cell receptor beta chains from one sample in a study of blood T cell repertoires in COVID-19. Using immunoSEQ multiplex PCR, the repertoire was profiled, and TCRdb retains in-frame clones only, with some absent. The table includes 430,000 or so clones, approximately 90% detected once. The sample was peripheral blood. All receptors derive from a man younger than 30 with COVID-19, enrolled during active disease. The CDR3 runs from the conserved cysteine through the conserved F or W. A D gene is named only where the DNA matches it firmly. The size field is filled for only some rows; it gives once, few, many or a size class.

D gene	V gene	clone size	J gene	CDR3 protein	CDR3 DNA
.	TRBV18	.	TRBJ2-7	CASSPTGGPYEQYF	TGTGCCAGCTCACCAACCGGGGGACCCTACGAGCAGTACTTC
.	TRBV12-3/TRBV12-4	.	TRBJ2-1	CASSLPQGHEQFF	TGTGCCAGCAGCTTACCCCAGGGTCATGAGCAGTTCTTC
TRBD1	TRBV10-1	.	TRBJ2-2	CASSGIGTEPANTGELFF	TGCGCCAGCAGTGGGATCGGGACAGAACCAGCGAACACCGGGGAGCTGTTTTTT
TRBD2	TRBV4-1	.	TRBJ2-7	CASSQDQRGGNRYF	TGCGCCAGCAGCCAAGATCAGCGGGGGGGCAACCGGTACTTC
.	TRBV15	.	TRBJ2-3	CATSGRVDTQYF	TGTGCCACCAGCGGCCGTGTAGATACGCAGTATTTT
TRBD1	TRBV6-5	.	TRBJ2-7	CASSHGGTGMYEQYF	TGTGCCAGCAGCCACGGGGGGACAGGGATGTACGAGCAGTACTTC
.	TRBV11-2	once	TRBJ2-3	CASSLSQGADTQYF	TGTGCCAGCAGCTTAAGTCAGGGTGCAGATACGCAGTATTTT
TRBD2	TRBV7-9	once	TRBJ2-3	CASSFSLAGVSDTQYF	TGTGCCAGCAGCTTCTCTTTAGCGGGAGTGTCAGATACGCAGTATTTT
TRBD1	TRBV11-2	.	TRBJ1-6	CASSSQGFKNSPLHF	TGTGCCAGCAGTTCACAGGGGTTCAAGAATTCACCCCTCCACTTT
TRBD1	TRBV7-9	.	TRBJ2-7	CASSFSGQGLHEQYF	TGTGCCAGCAGCTTCTCGGGACAGGGTTTACACGAGCAGTACTTC
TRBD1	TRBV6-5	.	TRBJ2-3	CASTMTGSDTQYF	TGTGCCAGCACCATGACAGGGTCAGATACGCAGTATTTT
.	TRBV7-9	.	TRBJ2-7	CASSSDRPVSYEQYF	TGTGCCAGCAGCTCCGACAGGCCCGTCTCCTACGAGCAGTACTTC
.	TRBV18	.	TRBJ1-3	CASSPPTGSGNTIYF	TGTGCCAGCTCTCCTCCCACCGGCTCTGGAAACACCATATATTTT
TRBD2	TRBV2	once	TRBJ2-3	CASKRAGGGLQDTQYF	TGTGCCAGCAAACGAGCGGGAGGGGGGCTACAAGATACGCAGTATTTT